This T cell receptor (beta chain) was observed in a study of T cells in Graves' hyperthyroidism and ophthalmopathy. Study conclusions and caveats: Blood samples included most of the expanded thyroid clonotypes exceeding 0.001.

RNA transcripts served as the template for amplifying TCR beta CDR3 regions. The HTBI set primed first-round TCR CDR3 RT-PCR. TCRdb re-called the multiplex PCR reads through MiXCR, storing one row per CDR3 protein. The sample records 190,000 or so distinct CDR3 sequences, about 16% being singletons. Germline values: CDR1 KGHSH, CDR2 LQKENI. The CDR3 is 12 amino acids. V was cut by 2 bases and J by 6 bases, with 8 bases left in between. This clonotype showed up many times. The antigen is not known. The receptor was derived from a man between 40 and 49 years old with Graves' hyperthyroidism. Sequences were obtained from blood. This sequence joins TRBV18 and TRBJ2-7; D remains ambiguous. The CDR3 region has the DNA TGTGCCAGCTCACCAGGACGCGGCGAGCAGTACTTC. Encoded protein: CASSPGRGEQYF.